Given below is one T cell receptor beta chain in context. Profiled with immunoSEQ multiplex PCR; TCRdb holds only in-frame clones, not every one. The repertoire consists of 200,000 or so clones, with around four fifths occurring once and the leading ten covering approximately 0.9%. These data are taken from a study of blood T cell repertoires in COVID-19. Study in general: Acute-phase and convalescent COVID-19 samples originated in the United States, Italy and Spain.

The Seattle patients joined while their infection was active and were tracked longitudinally afterward. The receptor was derived from a man in his 60s with COVID-19, enrolled during active disease. The specimen sequenced was peripheral blood.

CDR3 sequence reads: CASSSGWRFGYTF. Written as DNA, the CDR3 is TGCGCCAGCAGTTCCGGATGGAGATTTGGCTACACCTTC. The genes are TRBV5-1 and TRBJ1-2, with D uncertain. V was pared by 5 bases and J by 7 bases, with 15 bases between. Germline CDR1 reads SGHRS; CDR2 reads YFSETQ. The CDR3 contains 13 residues.